This TCR beta chain derives from a study of a mutant IDH1 vaccine in newly diagnosed glioma. About the research overall: Vaccination started 4-6 weeks after radiotherapy alone, or with temozolomide cycles. Previous treatment comprised radiotherapy, temozolomide, or both, mostly both.

Assay used: immunoSEQ multiplex PCR; TCRdb lists only in-frame clones, some missing. The profile shows 11,000 or so clones, around 86% of them singletons. Time point in this sample: week 5, during vaccination. A 20-mer mutant IDH1 peptide at 300 ug was injected subcutaneously with topical imiquimod. A note on this clone: What it recognizes is unknown.

Germline V gives CDR1 SEHNR, CDR2 FQNEAQ (reference sequence). V lost 1 base to trimming and J lost 0 bases, with 15 bases between them. This CDR3 has 18 residues. Study-wide points: Across multiple MHC alleles, 93.3% of patients had vaccine-induced responses.

The genes are TRBV7-9 and TRBJ2-2; D is unresolved. This receptor was taken from a woman in her thirties or forties with glioma. Some clones in this sample may be carry-over from other donors' samples. The sequences come from PBMCs, collected from a glioma patient whose treatment included an IDH1 peptide vaccine. The CDR3, as DNA: TGTGCCAGCAGCTTAGGTGACCACACCGTCCCGAACACCGGGGAGCTGTTTTTT. Translating gives CASSLGDHTVPNTGELFF.